Given below is one T cell receptor beta chain in context. This sample was taken from a study of shared clonotypes between healthy human individuals. Clones were read by immunoSEQ multiplex PCR, and TCRdb kept only the in-frame ones, dropping some. The sample carries some 1 million clones, about 76% recorded once. CDR1 is KGHSH, CDR2 LQKENI, per germline. V was clipped by 5 bases and J by 10 bases, with 18 bases between them. The CDR3 is made up of 14 amino acids. The gene calls are TRBV18 and TRBJ1-5; maybe TRBD1 (6 bases). The source material was memory CD4+ T cells sorted from blood. Regarding subset: CD45RA-negative fraction. The source of this sequence is a young man in good health. This CDR3 reads CASSTTYREQPQHF. The CDR3 DNA is TGTGCCAGCTCAACAACATACAGGGAACAACCCCAGCATTTT.